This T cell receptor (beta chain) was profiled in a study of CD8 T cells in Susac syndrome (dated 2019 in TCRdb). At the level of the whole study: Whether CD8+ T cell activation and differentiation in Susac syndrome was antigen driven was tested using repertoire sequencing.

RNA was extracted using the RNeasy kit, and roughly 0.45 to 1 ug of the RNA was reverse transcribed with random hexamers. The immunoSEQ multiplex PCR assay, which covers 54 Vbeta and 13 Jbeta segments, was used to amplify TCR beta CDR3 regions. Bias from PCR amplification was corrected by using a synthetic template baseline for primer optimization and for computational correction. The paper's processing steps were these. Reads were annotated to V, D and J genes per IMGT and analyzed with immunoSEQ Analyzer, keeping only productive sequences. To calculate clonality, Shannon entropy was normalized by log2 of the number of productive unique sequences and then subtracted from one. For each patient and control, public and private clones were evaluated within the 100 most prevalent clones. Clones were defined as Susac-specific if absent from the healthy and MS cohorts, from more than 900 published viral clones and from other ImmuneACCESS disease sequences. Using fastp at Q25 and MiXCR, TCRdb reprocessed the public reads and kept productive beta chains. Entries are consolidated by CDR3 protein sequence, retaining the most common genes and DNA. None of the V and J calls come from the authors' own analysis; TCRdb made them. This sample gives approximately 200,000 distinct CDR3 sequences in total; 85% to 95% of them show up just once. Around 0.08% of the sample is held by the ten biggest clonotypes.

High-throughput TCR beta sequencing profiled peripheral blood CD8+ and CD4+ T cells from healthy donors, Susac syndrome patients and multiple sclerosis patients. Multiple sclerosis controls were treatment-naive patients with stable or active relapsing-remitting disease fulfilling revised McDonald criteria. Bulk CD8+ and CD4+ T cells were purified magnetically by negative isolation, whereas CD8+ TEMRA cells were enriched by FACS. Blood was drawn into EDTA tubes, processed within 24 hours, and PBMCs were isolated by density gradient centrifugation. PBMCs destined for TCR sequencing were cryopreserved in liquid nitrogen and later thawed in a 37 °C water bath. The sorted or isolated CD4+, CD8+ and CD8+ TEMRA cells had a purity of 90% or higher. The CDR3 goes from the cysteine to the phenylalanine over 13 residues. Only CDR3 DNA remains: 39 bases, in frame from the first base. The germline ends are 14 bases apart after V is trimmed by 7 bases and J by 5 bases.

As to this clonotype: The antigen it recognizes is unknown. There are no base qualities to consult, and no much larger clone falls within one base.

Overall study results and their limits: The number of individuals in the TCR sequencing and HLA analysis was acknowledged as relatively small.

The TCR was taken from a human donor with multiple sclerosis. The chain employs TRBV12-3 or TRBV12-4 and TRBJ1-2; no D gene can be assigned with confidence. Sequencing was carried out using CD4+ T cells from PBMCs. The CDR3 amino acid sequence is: CASIRAVGYGYTF. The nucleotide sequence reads TGTGCCAGCATAAGGGCTGTGGGGTATGGCTACACCTTC.